This T cell receptor beta chain was observed in a study of CD8 T cells in Susac syndrome. With random hexamers, reverse transcription was performed on about 0.45 to 1 ug of RNA. TCRdb independently ran MiXCR on the immunoSEQ multiplex PCR reads; one entry per CDR3 protein. The sample consists of about 24,000 distinct CDR3 sequences, approximately 92% of them appearing once. Trimming pared 1 base from V and 3 bases from J, leaving 6 bases between. The CDR3 length is 13 residues. Germline V gene sequence: CDR1 SEHNR, CDR2 FQNEAQ (reference sequence). The origin of this receptor is a human donor with Susac syndrome. The chain is built from TRBV7-9 and TRBJ1-2; maybe TRBD1 (5 bases). The sequenced sample consisted of CD8+ T cells from PBMCs. The CDR3 region has the DNA TGTGCCAGCAGCTTAGAAGGGGACTATGGCTACACCTTC. Translating it yields CASSLEGDYGYTF.